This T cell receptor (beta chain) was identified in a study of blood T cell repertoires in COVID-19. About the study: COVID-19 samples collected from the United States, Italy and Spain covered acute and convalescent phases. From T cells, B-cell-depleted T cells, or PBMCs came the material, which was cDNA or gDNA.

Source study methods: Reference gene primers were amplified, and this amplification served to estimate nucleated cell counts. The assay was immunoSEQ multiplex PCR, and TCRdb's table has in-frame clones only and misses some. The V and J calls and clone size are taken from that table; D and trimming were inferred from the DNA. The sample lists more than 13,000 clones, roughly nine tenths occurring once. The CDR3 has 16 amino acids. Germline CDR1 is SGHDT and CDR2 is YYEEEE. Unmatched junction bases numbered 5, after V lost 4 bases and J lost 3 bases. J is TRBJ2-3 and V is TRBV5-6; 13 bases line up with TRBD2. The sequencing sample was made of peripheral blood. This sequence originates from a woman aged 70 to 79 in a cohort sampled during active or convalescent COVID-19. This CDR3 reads CASSPGTSGVTDTQYF. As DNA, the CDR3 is TGTGCCAGCAGCCCGGGGACTAGCGGGGTGACAGATACGCAGTATTTT.